This TCR beta chain was recorded in a study of T cells in Graves' hyperthyroidism and ophthalmopathy. The investigators amplified TCR beta CDR3 regions from RNA transcripts. An initial round of RT-PCR targeting the TCR CDR3 relied on the HTBI primer set. TCRdb redid the calling of the multiplex PCR reads with MiXCR, one entry per CDR3 protein. The sample carries 500,000 to 650,000 distinct CDR3 sequences, about a sixth recorded once. Germline V CDR1 and CDR2: SGHAT, FQNNGV. The CDR3 covers 17 residues. V lost 0 bases and J lost 5; bases outside the gene matches: 10. This clonotype was sampled from a woman between 18 and 30 years old with Graves' ophthalmopathy. The V call is TRBV11-2, the J call TRBJ2-5; 9 nucleotides line up with TRBD1. The sequenced sample consisted of blood. The CDR3 coding sequence is TGTGCCAGCAGCTTAGACGGACAGGGGTGGATCCGGGAGACCCAGTACTTC. Translating it yields CASSLDGQGWIRETQYF.